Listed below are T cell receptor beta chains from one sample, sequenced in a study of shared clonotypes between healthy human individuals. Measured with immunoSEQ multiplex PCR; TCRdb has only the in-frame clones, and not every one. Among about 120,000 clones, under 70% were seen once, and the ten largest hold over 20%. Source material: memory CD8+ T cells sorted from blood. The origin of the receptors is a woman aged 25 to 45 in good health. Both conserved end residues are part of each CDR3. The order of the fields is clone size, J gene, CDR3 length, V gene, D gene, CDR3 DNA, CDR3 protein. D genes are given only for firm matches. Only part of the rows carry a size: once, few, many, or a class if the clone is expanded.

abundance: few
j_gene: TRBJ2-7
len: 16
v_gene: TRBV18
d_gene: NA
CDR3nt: TGTGCCAGCTCACTTACCCCGGGACGGGAATCCTACGAGCAGTACTTC
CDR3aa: CASSLTPGRESYEQYF

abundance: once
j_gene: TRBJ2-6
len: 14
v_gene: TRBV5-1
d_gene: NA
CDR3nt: TGCGCCAGCAGCGAAAGCTCTGGGGCCAACGTCCTGACTTTC
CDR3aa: CASSESSGANVLTF

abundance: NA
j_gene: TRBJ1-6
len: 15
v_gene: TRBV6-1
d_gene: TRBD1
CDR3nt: TGTGCCAGCAGGGATTTGACAGGGGGCGCAACACCCCTCCACTTT
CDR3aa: CASRDLTGGATPLHF

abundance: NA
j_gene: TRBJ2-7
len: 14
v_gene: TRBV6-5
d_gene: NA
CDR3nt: TGTGCCAGCAAACCGAGACAGCGGACCTACGAGCAGTACTTC
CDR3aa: CASKPRQRTYEQYF

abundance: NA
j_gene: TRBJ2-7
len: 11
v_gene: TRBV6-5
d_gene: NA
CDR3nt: TGTGCCAGCAGTGAATGGGACGAGCAGTACTTC
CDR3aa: CASSEWDEQYF

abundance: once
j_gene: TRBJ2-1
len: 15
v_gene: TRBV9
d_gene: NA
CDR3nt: TGTGCCAGCAGCGTAGAACCACTCCTACAAATTGAGCAGTTCTTC
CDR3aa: CASSVEPLLQIEQFF

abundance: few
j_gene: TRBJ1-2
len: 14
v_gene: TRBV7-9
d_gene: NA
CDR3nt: TGTGCCAGCAGCTTAGGTTCAGCCGGCTATGGCTACACCTTC
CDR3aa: CASSLGSAGYGYTF

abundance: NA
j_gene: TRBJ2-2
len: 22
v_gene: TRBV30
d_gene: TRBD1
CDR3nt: TGTGCCTGGAGTCCGACTCATCTGGGGGACAGGAGTGGAGGGCGTAACACCGGGGAGCTGTTTTTT
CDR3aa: CAWSPTHLGDRSGGRNTGELFF

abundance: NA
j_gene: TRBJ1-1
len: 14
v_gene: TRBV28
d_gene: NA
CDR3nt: TGTGCCAGCAGTAACCCAGGGGCGGCGACTGAAGCTTTCTTT
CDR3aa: CASSNPGAATEAFF

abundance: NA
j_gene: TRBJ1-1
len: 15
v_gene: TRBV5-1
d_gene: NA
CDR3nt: TGCGCCAGCAGCTGGACACCCTCGAGGGACACTGAAGCTTTCTTT
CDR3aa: CASSWTPSRDTEAFF

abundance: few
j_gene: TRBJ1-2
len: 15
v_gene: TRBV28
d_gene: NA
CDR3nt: TGTGCCAGCCGGAGGGCAGGGGCATTGAGCTATGGCTACACCTTC
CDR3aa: CASRRAGALSYGYTF

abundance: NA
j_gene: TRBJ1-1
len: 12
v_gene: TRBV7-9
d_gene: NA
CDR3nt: TGTGCCAGCGGCAGGGGAAACACTGAAGCTTTCTTT
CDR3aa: CASGRGNTEAFF

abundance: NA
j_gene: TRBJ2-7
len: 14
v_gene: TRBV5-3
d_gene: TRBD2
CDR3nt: TGTGCCAGCAGCTTCGGGGACTATAGGGGCGAGCAGTACTTC
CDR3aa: CASSFGDYRGEQYF

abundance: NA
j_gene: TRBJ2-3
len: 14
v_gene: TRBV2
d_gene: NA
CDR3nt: TGTGCCAGCAGTGGATTGGCCGGGATGGATACGCAGTATTTT
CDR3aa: CASSGLAGMDTQYF

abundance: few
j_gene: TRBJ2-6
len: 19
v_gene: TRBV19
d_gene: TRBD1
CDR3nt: TGTGCCAGTAGTATCCCTCGGGACAGCCCCACCTCTGGGGCCAACGTCCTGACTTTC
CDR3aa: CASSIPRDSPTSGANVLTF

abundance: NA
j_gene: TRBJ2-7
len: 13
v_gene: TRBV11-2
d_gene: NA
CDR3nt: TGTGCCAGCAGCTTAGTGAACAGGGACGAGCAGTACTTC
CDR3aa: CASSLVNRDEQYF

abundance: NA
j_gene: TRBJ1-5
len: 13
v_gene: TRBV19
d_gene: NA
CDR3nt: TGTGCCAGTAGCGAGAACCAAAAGAGGGCCCAGCATTTT
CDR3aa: CASSENQKRAQHF

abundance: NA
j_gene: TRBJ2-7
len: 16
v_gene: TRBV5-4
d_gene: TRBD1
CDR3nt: TGTGCCAGCAGACCTTCCGACAGGGGGAAAATCTACGAGCAGTACTTC
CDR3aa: CASRPSDRGKIYEQYF

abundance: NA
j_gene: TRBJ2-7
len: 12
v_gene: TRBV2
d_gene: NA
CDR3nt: TGTGCCACCCTGAGCGTCTCCTACGAGCAGTACTTC
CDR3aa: CATLSVSYEQYF

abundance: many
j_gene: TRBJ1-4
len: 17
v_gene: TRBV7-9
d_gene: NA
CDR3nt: TGTGCCAGCAGCCCCCCCCGAGGGAGAGCAACTAATGAAAAACTGTTTTTT
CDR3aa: CASSPPRGRATNEKLFF

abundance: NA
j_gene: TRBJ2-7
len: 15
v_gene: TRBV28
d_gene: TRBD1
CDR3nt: TGTGCCAGCACCCCCGACAGGGGGCTGATCTACGAGCAGTACTTC
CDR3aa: CASTPDRGLIYEQYF

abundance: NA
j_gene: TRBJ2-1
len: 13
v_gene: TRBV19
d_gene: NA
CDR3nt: TGTGCCAGTAGTTTAACTGGCTACAATGAGCAGTTCTTC
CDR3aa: CASSLTGYNEQFF

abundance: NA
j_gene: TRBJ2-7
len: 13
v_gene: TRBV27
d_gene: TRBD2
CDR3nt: TGTGCCACCGGGGGGTCGAGCTCCTACGAGCAGTACTTC
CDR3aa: CATGGSSSYEQYF

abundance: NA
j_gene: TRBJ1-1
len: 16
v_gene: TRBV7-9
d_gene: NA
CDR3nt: TGTGCCAGCAGTCCCTCCCGGGGAATAGGAGGCACTGAAGCTTTCTTT
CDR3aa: CASSPSRGIGGTEAFF

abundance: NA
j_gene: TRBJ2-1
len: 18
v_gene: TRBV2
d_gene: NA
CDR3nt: TGTGCCAGCAGTACCATGATCCTTCGGGTTTACTCCTACAATGAGCAGTTCTTC
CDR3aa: CASSTMILRVYSYNEQFF

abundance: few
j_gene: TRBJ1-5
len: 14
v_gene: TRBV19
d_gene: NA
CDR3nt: TGTGCCAGTAGTAATTACGAAGACAATCAGCCCCAGCATTTT
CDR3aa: CASSNYEDNQPQHF

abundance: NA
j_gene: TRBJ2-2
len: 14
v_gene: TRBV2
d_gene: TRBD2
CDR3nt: TGTGCCAGCCTGGGGGCTAGCGGGACCGGGGAGCTGTTTTTT
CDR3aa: CASLGASGTGELFF

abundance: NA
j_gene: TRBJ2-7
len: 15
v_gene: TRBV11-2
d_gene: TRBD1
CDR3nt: TGTGCCAGCAGCTCTAACCCGGGACAGACCTACGAGCAGTACTTC
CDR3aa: CASSSNPGQTYEQYF

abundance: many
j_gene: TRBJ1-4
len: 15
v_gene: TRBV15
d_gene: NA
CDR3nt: TGTGCCACCAGCTTCGAGCGGGGGACCAATGAAAAACTGTTTTTT
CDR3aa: CATSFERGTNEKLFF

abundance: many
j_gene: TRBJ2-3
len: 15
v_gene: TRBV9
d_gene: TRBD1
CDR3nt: TGTGCCAGCAGCGTAGAACAGGGGGAGGCAGATACGCAGTATTTT
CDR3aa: CASSVEQGEADTQYF

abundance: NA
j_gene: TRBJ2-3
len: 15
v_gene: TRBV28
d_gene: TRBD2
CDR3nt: TGTGCCAGCAGCAACCCCCGGGAGGTCACAGATACGCAGTATTTT
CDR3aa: CASSNPREVTDTQYF

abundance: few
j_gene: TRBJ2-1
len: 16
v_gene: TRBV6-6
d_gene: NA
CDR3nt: TGTGCCAGCAGTCCCGAGAGGGTGGGGTGGAGGGGTGAGCAGTTCTTC
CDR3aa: CASSPERVGWRGEQFF

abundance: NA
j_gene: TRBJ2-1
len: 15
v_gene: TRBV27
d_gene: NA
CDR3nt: TGTGCCAGCAGTACAAAAACGGTGACCTCCAATGAGCAGTTCTTC
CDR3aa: CASSTKTVTSNEQFF

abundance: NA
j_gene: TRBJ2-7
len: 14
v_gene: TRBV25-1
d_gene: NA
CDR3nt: TGTGCCAGCAGTGATACAGGGCGGAGAGACGAGCAGTACTTC
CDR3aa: CASSDTGRRDEQYF

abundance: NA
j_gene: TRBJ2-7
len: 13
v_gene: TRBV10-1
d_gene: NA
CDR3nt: TGCGCCAGCAGTTGGGGCCAGGGCTACGAGCAGTACTTC
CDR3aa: CASSWGQGYEQYF

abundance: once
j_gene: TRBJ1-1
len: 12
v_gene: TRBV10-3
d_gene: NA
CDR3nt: TGTGCCATCAGTGAGTCAATCACTGAAGCTTTCTTT
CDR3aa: CAISESITEAFF

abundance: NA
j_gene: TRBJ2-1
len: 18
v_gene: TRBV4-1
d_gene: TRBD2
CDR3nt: TGCGCCAGCAGCCAACGGTCTAGCGGGAGGTCGGGGTTCAATGAGCAGTTCTTC
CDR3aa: CASSQRSSGRSGFNEQFF

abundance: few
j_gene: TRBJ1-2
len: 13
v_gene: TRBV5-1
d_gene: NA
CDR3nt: TGCGCCAGCAGCTTGACAGAGAACTATGGCTACACCTTC
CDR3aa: CASSLTENYGYTF

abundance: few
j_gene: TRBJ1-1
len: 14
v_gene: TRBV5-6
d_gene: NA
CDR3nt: TGTGCCAGCAGCTGGGGACGCCTGAACACTGAAGCTTTCTTT
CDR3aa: CASSWGRLNTEAFF

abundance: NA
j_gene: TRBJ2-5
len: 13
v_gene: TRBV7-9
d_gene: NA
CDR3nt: TGTGCCAGCAGCTTAATTAGGCAAGAGACCCAGTACTTC
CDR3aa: CASSLIRQETQYF

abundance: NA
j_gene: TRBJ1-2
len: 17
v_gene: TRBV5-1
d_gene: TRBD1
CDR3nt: TGCGCCAGCAGATCATTACAGGGGGCCCGAAGAGCTTATGGCTACACCTTC
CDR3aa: CASRSLQGARRAYGYTF

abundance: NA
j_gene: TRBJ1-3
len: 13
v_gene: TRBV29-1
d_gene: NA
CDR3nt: TGCAGCGTTGAGGATAACTCTGGAAACACCATATATTTT
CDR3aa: CSVEDNSGNTIYF

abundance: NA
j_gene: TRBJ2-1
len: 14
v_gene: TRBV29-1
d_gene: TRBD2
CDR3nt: TGCAGCGTTGAAGATGGCGGGAGGGTCAATGAGCAGTTCTTC
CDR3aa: CSVEDGGRVNEQFF

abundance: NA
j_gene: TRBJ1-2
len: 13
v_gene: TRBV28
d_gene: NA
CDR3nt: TGTGCCAGCAGTTTGCGGACAAACTATGGCTACACCTTC
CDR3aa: CASSLRTNYGYTF

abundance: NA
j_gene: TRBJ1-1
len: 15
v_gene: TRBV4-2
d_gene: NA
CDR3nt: TGTGCCAGCAGCGTGCCGGGACAAAGAAACACTGAAGCTTTCTTT
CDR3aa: CASSVPGQRNTEAFF

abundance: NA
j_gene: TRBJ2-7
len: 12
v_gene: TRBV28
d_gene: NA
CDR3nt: TGTGCCAGCCAAACGGGGGCATACGAGCAGTACTTC
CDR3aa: CASQTGAYEQYF

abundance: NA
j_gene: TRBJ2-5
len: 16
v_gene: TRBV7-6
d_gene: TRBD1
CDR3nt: TGTGCCAGCAGCTTCCACCGGGACAGCCTACAAGAGACCCAGTACTTC
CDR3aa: CASSFHRDSLQETQYF